The 19 T cell receptor beta chains below come from one sample, sequenced in a study of blood T cell repertoires in COVID-19. Clones were sequenced by immunoSEQ multiplex PCR, and TCRdb holds only the in-frame ones, with some missing. The data contain about 440,000 clones, nearly 90% of them singletons. The sequenced material came from PBMCs or T cells enriched from blood (not recorded which). Receptors originate from a woman aged 18 to 35 with acute COVID-19.

J is TRBJ2-3 and V is TRBV7-2; TRBD1 agrees at 7 bases. Germline-derived CDR1 and CDR2 are SGHTA and FQGNSA. This CDR3 region has 15 residues. J was trimmed by 3 bases and V by 4 bases; bases with no gene match: 7. The CDR3, as DNA: TGTGCCAGCAGCTCGAGACAGGGAAGGACAGATACGCAGTATTTT. Its protein is CASSSRQGRTDTQYF.

This clone has only a few counts. J is TRBJ1-1 and V is TRBV3-1 (or the pseudogene TRBV3-2); D may be TRBD1 (5 bases). Trimming stripped 8 bases from V and 8 bases from J, with 12 bases between. Germline CDR1 LGHDT, CDR2 YNNKEL (reference sequence). This CDR3 has 11 amino acids. CDR3 loop: CASGGTLEAFF. The CDR3, as DNA: TGTGCCAGCGGCGGGACTTTAGAAGCTTTCTTT.

The CDR3 region is CASSPLGEEPLHF. The CDR3 DNA sequence: TGTGCCAGCTCACCCCTCGGGGAAGAGCCCCTCCACTTT. The J gene is TRBJ1-6, the V gene TRBV18, with D unclear. Looked up from germline, CDR1 is KGHSH and CDR2 is LQKENI. The V end lost 3 bases, the J end lost 13 bases, and 13 bases lay between the germline ends. This CDR3 spans 13 amino acids.

The count of this clone is one. The gene calls are TRBV25-1 and TRBJ1-6; no clear D. CDR3 size: 16 residues. Trimming took off 0 bases at V and 7 bases at J, with 13 bases between the two ends. Germline values: CDR1 MGHDK, CDR2 SYGVNS. CDR3 residues: CASSEYKQNFNSPLHF. In DNA, the CDR3 is TGTGCCAGCAGTGAATACAAACAGAACTTCAATTCACCCCTCCACTTT. The full variable domain, in which reference TRBV25-1 and TRBJ1-6 provide the parts outside the CDR3, is EADIYQTPRYLVIGTGKKITLECSQTMGHDKMYWYQQDPGMELHLIHYSYGVNSTEKGDLSSESTVSRIRTEHFPLTLESARPSHTSQYLCASSEYKQNFNSPLHFGNGTRLTVT.

This clone was recorded once. V gene TRBV10-1 combines with J gene TRBJ1-3, with TRBD1 identical over 11 bases. There are 17 residues in the CDR3. Per germline, CDR1 WNHNN and CDR2 SYGVQD (reference sequence). Unmatched junction bases numbered 12, after V lost 7 bases and J lost 4 bases. For the CDR3, the DNA is TGCGCCAGCACTTCGAGTCCGGGACAGGGGGGAGGAAACACCATATATTTT. Amino acids: CASTSSPGQGGGNTIYF.

The table lists this clone with a few counts. CDR3 bases: TGTGCTAGTGGTTTCTCTAGCGGGGGGGCCTTTGATACGCAGTATTTT. It codes for CASGFSSGGAFDTQYF. The V call is TRBV12-5, the J call TRBJ2-3; TRBD2 matches at 12 bases. V trimming: 3 bases; J trimming: 6 bases; junction bases outside the gene matches: 7. There are 16 residues in the CDR3. The germline V gene encodes CDR1 LGHNT and CDR2 FRNRAP.

The table lists this clone with a count of one. The V call is TRBV6-5, the J call TRBJ2-7; the D gene is possibly TRBD2 (7 bases). CDR1 is MNHEY and CDR2 is SVGAGI in the germline V gene. The CDR3 is 13 amino acids. Trimming shortened V by 7 bases and J by 6 bases, and 16 bases separated the two germline ends. The CDR3 DNA reads TGTGCCAGCAAGGCGGGGGCACTGGTCGAGCAGTACTTC. Translating gives CASKAGALVEQYF.

The chain couples TRBV7-9 to TRBJ2-7, with 7 bases lining up with TRBD2. CDR3 size: 15 residues. CDR1 and CDR2 (germline): SEHNR, FQNEAQ (reference sequence). The V and J ends lost 7 bases and 2 bases, in that order; junction bases with no gene match: 11. CDR3: CASTDGRRGTYEQYF. Here the CDR3 DNA reads TGTGCCAGCACCGACGGGCGGCGGGGGACCTACGAGCAGTACTTC.

The chain recombines TRBV21-1 with TRBJ2-7; the table's TRBD1 call for D was not verified on the DNA. TRBV21-1 is given as a pseudogene. This CDR3 is built from 15 residues. The CDR3 here is CASSPRDSSSYEQYF. CDR3 bases: TGTGCCAGCAGCCCTCGGGACAGCAGCTCCTACGAGCAGTACTTC.

The gene calls are TRBV9 and TRBJ2-7; D is undetermined. In germline, CDR1 is SGDLS, CDR2 YYNGEE. This CDR3 contains 15 residues. V shed 0 bases and J shed 3 bases, with 13 bases lying between them. CDR3 protein: CASSVEPSHSYEQYF. The CDR3 coding sequence is TGTGCCAGCAGCGTAGAACCCTCCCATAGCTACGAGCAGTACTTC.

Only one count was recorded for this clone. The chain carries TRBV6-5 and TRBJ1-6; the D is unclear. The CDR3 has 14 amino acids. The V end was cut by 4 bases, the J end by 7 bases, with 11 bases between. Germline V gene sequence: CDR1 MNHEY, CDR2 SVGAGI. CDR3 sequence reads: CASSFWSRNSPLHF. CDR3 DNA: TGTGCCAGCAGTTTTTGGTCTCGGAATTCACCCCTCCACTTT.

This clone was observed a single time. The chain is built from TRBV10-3 and TRBJ2-7; TRBD1 agrees at 9 bases. The CDR3 length is 12 residues. Germline CDR1 and CDR2: ENHRY and SYGVKD. V shed 6 bases, J shed 5 bases, and the junction held 2 bases outside the gene matches. This CDR3 reads CAISWTGDEQYF. In DNA form, the CDR3 reads TGTGCCATCAGCTGGACAGGGGACGAGCAGTACTTC.

The CDR3 region is CASDQGIYNEQFF. CDR3 bases: TGTGCCAGCGACCAGGGGATTTACAATGAGCAGTTCTTC. The chain joins TRBV2 to TRBJ2-1; the D gene is possibly TRBD1 (6 bases). CDR3 length equals 13 residues. V lost 8 bases, J lost 4 bases, and 12 bases lay in between. The germline V gene has CDR1 SNHLY and CDR2 FYNNEI.

CDR3 DNA sequence: TGTGCCAGCAGCCCAGCAGGGACTAGCGTTTACGAGCAGTACTTC. Translation: CASSPAGTSVYEQYF. J is TRBJ2-7 and V is TRBV7-2, with TRBD2 matching 10 bases. The germline V gene encodes CDR1 SGHTA and CDR2 FQGNSA. The CDR3 is made up of 15 amino acids. J gave up 4 bases and V 5 bases, and 8 bases lay outside the gene matches.

The gene calls are TRBV10-3 and TRBJ2-1; 8 positions match TRBD2. The CDR3 contains 14 residues. Germline V CDR1 and CDR2: ENHRY, SYGVKD. V gave up 2 bases and J gave up 6 bases; unmatched junction bases: 3. CDR3 region: CAISEGLASNEQFF. The CDR3 bases are TGTGCCATCAGTGAGGGACTAGCCAGCAATGAGCAGTTCTTC.

This clone appeared once. V and J are TRBV2 and TRBJ1-5; D might be TRBD1 (5 bases). Germline assignment: CDR1 SNHLY and CDR2 FYNNEI. Trimming cost V 4 bases and J 3 bases, with 13 bases left between them. The CDR3 loop spans 15 amino acids. DNA for the CDR3: TGTGCCAGCAGTGGCGAAGGGGTCATCAATCAGCCCCAGCATTTT. Its protein product is CASSGEGVINQPQHF.

The chain links TRBV11-2 to TRBJ2-3; D possibly corresponds to TRBD2 (6 bases). The germline V and J ends were trimmed by 5 bases and 2 bases, with 11 bases remaining between them. There are 14 residues in the CDR3. Per the germline V gene, CDR1 is SGHAT and CDR2 is FQNNGV. CDR3 coding DNA: TGTGCCAGCAGCAATAAGGACTACACAGATACGCAGTATTTT. Protein sequence: CASSNKDYTDTQYF.

This clone showed up just once. CDR3 in DNA: TGTGCCAGCAGACAGGGTTTTAACTATGGCTACACCTTC. Its translation is CASRQGFNYGYTF. The J gene is TRBJ1-2, the V gene TRBV6-5, with D possibly TRBD1 on 6 matching bases. The CDR3 contains 13 residues. V dropped 6 bases and J dropped 1 base, with 9 bases sitting between them. CDR1 and CDR2 from the germline V gene are MNHEY and SVGAGI.

CDR3 region: CASRDQGQGEEQYF. In DNA form, the CDR3 reads TGTGCCAGCAGGGATCAGGGACAGGGGGAAGAGCAGTACTTC. The chain recombines TRBV6-6 with TRBJ2-7; 11 positions agree with TRBD1. With V trimmed by 6 bases and J by 7 bases, 8 bases remained unmatched. The CDR3 is 14 amino acids. Germline V gene lookup returns CDR1 MNHNY and CDR2 SVGAGI (reference sequence).